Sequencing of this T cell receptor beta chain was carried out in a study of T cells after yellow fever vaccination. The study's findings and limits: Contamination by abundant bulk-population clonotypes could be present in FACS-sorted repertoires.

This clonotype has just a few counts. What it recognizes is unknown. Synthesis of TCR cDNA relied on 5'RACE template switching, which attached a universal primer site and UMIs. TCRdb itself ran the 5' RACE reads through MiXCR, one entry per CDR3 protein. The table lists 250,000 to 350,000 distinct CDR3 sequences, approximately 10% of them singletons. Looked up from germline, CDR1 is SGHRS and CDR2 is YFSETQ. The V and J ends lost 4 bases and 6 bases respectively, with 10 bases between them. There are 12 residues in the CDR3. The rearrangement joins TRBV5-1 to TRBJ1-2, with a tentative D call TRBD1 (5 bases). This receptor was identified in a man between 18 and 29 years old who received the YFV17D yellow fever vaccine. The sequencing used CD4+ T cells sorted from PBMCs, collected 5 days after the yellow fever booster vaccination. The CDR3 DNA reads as TGCGCCAGCAGCAGAGAACAGGATGGCTACACCTTC. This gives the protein CASSREQDGYTF. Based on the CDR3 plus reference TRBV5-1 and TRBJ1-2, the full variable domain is KAGVTQTPRYLIKTRGQQVTLSCSPISGHRSVSWYQQTPGQGLQFLFEYFSETQRNKGNFPGRFSGRQFSNSRSEMNVSTLELGDSALYLCASSREQDGYTFGSGTRLTVV.